This T cell receptor (beta chain) was captured by sequencing in a study of CD8 T cells in ankylosing spondylitis. This clonotype was seen ten or more times. From germline, CDR1 is SQVTM and CDR2 ANQGSEA. The CDR3 sequence is 13 residues long. Trimming cost V 4 bases and J 2 bases, with 11 bases left between them. One entry per CDR3 protein results from TCRdb running MiXCR on the 5' RACE reads. The data contain some 240,000 distinct CDR3 sequences, 20% to 30% of them seen just once; the ten biggest clones take up more than 0.6%. Material: blood, either unsorted or a sorted T cell fraction (not recorded which). The source of this sequence is a male donor with ankylosing spondylitis or in good health (not recorded which). V gene TRBV29-1 combines with J gene TRBJ2-5; perhaps TRBD2 as D (6 bases). The CDR3 is CSVGRAEQETQYF. The CDR3 nucleotides read TGCAGCGTTGGGAGGGCAGAGCAAGAGACCCAGTACTTC.